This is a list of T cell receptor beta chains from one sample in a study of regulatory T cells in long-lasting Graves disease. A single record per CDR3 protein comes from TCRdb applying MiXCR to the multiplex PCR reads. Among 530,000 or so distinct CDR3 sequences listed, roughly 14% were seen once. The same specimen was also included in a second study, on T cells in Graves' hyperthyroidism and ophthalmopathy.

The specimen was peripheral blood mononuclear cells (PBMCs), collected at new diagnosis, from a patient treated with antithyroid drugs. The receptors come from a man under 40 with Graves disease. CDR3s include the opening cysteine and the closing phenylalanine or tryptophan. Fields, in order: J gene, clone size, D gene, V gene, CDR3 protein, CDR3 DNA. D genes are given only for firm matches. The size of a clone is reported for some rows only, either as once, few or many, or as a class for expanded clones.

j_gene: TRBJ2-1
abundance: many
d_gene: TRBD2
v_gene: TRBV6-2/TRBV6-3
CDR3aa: CASSYGEAGEVEQFF
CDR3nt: TGTGCCAGCAGTTACGGGGAGGCGGGAGAGGTTGAGCAGTTCTTC

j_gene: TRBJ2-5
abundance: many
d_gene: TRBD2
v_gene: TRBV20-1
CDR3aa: CSARITGLTETQYF
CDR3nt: TGCAGTGCTAGGATTACGGGACTAACAGAGACCCAGTACTTC

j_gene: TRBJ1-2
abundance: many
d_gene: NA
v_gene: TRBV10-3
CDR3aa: CAIRYNSANYGYTF
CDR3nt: TGTGCCATCAGGTACAATTCAGCTAACTATGGCTACACCTTC

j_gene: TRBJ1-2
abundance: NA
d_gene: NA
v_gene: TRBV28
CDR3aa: CASSLMDYGYTF
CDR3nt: TGTGCCAGCAGTTTGATGGACTATGGCTACACCTTC

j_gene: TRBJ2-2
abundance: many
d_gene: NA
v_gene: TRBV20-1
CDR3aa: CSARDPVRTTGELFF
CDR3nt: TGCAGTGCTAGAGACCCAGTCCGGACCACCGGGGAGCTGTTTTTT

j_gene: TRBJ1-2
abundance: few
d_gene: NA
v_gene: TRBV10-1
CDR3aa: CASSSAATGYGYTF
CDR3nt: TGCGCCAGCAGTTCGGCAGCTACGGGCTATGGCTACACCTTC

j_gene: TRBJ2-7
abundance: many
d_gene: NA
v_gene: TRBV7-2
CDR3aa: CASSRPNTYEQYF
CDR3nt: TGTGCCAGCAGCCGCCCCAACACCTACGAGCAGTACTTC

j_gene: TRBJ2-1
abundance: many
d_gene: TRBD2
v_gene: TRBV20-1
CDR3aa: CSARASGDNEQFF
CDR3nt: TGCAGTGCTAGGGCTAGCGGAGACAATGAGCAGTTCTTC

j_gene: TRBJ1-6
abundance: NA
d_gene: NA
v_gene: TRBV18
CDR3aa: CASSPQGGPANSPLHF
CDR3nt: TGTGCCAGCTCACCACAGGGGGGACCGGCGAATTCACCCCTCCACTTT

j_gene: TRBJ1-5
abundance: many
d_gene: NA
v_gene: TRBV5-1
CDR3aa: CASSLGRDQPQHF
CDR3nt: TGTGCCAGCAGCTTAGGTCGTGATCAGCCCCAGCATTTT

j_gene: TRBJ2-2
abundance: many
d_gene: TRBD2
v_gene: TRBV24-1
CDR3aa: CATSARGEAVSNTGELFF
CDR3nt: TGTGCCACCAGTGCCCGGGGGGAAGCGGTGTCGAACACCGGGGAGCTGTTTTTT

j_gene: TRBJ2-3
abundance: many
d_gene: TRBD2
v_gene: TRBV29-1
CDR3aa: CSVVGLALSDTQYF
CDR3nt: TGCAGCGTTGTGGGACTAGCGTTATCAGATACGCAGTATTTT

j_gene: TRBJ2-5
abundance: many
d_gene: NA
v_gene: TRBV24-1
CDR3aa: CATSDHDSAETQYF
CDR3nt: TGTGCCACCAGTGACCATGACAGCGCAGAGACCCAGTACTTC

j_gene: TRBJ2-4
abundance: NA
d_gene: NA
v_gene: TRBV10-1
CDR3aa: CASSEGTGYIQYF
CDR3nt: TGCGCCAGCAGTGAAGGAACGGGATATATTCAGTACTTC

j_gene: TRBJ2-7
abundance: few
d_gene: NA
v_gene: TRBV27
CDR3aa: CASSFQGSACEQYF
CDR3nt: TGTGCCAGCAGTTTCCAAGGGTCAGCCTGCGAGCAGTACTTC

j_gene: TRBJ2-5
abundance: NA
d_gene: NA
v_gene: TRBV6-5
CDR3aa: CASSYSRVSSQRETQYF
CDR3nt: TGTGCCAGCAGTTACTCGAGGGTATCATCACAGAGAGAGACCCAGTACTTC

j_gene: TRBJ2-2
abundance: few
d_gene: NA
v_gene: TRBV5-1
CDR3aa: CASVKTSNTGELFF
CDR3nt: TGCGCCAGCGTCAAAACCTCGAACACCGGGGAGCTGTTTTTT

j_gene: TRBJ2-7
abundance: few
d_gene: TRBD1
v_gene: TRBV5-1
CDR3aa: CASSFSQGMDEQYF
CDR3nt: TGCGCCAGCAGCTTCTCACAGGGGATGGACGAGCAGTACTTC

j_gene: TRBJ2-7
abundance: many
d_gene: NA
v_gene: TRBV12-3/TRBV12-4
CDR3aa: CASSLSASEQYF
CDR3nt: TGTGCCAGCAGTTTATCGGCTTCCGAGCAGTACTTC

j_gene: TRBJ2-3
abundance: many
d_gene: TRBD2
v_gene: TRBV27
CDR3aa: CASSLMGGRSTDTQYF
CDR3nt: TGTGCCAGCAGTTTAATGGGCGGGAGGAGCACAGATACGCAGTATTTT

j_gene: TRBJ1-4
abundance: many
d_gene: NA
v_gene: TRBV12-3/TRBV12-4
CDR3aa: CASTDNEKLFF
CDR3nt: TGTGCCAGCACCGACAATGAAAAACTGTTTTTT

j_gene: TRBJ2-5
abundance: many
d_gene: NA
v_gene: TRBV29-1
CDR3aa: CSVEDERLGWQTQYF
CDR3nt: TGCAGCGTTGAAGATGAGCGTCTAGGTTGGCAGACCCAGTACTTC

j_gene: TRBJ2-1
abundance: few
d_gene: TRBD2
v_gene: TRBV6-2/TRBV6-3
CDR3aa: CASSYIAGLYNEQFF
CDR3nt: TGTGCCAGCAGTTACATAGCGGGTCTATACAATGAGCAGTTCTTC

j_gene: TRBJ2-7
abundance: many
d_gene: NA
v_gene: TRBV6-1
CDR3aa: CASSERVLYEQYF
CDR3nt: TGTGCCAGCAGTGAGCGGGTGCTCTACGAGCAGTACTTC

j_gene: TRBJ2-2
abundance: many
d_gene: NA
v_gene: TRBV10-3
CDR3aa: CAMEDNANTGELFF
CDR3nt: TGTGCCATGGAAGACAACGCGAACACCGGGGAGCTGTTTTTT

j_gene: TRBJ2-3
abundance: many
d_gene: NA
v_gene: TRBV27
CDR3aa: CASSPLGLGGIDTQYF
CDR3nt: TGTGCCAGCAGTCCCCTCGGACTAGGGGGGATAGATACGCAGTATTTT

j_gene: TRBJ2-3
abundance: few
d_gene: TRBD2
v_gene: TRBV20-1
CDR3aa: CSAILAGPATSTDTQYF
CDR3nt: TGCAGTGCGATTCTAGCGGGACCGGCAACTAGCACAGATACGCAGTATTTT

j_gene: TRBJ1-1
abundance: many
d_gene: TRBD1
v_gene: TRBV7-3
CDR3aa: CASSPTRGFEAFF
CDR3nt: TGTGCCAGCAGCCCCACCAGGGGGTTTGAAGCTTTCTTT

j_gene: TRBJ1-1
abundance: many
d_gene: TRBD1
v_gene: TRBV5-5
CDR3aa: CASSLAPGQRTEAFF
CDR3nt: TGTGCCAGCAGCTTGGCCCCGGGACAGAGGACTGAAGCTTTCTTT

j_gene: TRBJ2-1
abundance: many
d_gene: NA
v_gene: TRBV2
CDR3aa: CASSEPGLRRNEQFF
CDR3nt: TGTGCCAGCAGTGAGCCGGGCCTAAGGCGCAATGAGCAGTTCTTC

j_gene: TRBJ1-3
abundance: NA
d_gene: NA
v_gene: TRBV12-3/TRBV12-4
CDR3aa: CASRPRTVSGNTIYF
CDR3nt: TGTGCCAGCAGACCAAGGACGGTCTCTGGAAACACCATATATTTT

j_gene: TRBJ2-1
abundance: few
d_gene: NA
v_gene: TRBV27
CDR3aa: CASRPLGDNEQFF
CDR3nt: TGTGCCAGCAGGCCTCTGGGAGACAATGAGCAGTTCTTC

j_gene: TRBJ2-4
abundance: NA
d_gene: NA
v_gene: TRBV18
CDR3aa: CASSPQGRGRKNIQYF
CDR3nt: TGTGCCAGCTCACCCCAGGGGAGGGGGCGAAAAAACATTCAGTACTTC

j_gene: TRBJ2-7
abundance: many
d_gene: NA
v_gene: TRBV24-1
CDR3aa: CATSDTGGNQQYF
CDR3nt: TGTGCCACCAGTGACACAGGAGGAAATCAGCAGTACTTC

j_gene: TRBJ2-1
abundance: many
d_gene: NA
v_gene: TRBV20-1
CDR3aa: CSARGLRGTGNEQFF
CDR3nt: TGCAGTGCTAGGGGGCTTCGCGGGACCGGCAATGAGCAGTTCTTC

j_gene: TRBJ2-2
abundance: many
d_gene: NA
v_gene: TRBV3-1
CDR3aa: CASSPPTGELFF
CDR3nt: TGTGCCAGCAGCCCCCCCACCGGGGAGCTGTTTTTT

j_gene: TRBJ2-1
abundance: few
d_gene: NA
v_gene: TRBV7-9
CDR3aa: CASSAAKEQFF
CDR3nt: TGTGCCAGCAGCGCAGCGAAGGAGCAGTTCTTC

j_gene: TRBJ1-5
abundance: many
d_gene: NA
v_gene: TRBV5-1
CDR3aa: CASSFERGRNNQPQHF
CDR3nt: TGCGCCAGCAGCTTCGAACGGGGGCGAAACAATCAGCCCCAGCATTTT

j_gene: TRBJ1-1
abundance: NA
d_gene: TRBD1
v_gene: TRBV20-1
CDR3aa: CSAGPFGQGDTEAFF
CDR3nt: TGCAGTGCTGGTCCTTTCGGACAGGGAGACACTGAAGCTTTCTTT